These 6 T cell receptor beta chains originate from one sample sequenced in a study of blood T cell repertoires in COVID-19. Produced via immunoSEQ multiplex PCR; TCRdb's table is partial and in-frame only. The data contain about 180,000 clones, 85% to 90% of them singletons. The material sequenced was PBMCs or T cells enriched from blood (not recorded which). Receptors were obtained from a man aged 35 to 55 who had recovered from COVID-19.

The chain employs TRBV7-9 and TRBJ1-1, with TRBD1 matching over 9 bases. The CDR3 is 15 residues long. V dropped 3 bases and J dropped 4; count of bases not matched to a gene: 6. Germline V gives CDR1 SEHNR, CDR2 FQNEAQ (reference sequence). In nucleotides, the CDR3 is TGTGCCAGCAGCTTCCGGGTACAGGGGGCCACTGAAGCTTTCTTT. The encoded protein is CASSFRVQGATEAFF.

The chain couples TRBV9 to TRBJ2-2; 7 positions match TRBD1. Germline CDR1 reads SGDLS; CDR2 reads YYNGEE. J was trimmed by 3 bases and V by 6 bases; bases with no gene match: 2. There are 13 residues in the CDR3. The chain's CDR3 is CASKQGHTGELFF. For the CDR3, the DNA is TGTGCCAGCAAACAGGGGCACACCGGGGAGCTGTTTTTT.

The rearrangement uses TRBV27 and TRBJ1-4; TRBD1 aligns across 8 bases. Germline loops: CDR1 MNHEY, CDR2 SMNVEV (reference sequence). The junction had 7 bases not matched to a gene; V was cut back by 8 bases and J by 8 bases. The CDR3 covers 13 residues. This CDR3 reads CASGGQADEKLFF. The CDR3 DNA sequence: TGTGCCAGCGGGGGACAGGCAGACGAAAAACTGTTTTTT. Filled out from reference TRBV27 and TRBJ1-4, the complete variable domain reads EAQVTQNPRYLITVTGKKLTVTCSQNMNHEYMSWYRQDPGLGLRQIYYSMNVEVTDKGDVPEGYKVSRKEKRNFPLILESPSPNQTSLYFCASGGQADEKLFFGSGTQLSVL.

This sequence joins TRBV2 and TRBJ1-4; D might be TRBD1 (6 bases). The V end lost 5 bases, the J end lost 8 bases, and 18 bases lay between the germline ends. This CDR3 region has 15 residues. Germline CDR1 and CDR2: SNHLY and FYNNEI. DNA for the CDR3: TGTGCCAGCAGTCCCACAGGGCATGAAGGCGAAAAACTGTTTTTT. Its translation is CASSPTGHEGEKLFF.

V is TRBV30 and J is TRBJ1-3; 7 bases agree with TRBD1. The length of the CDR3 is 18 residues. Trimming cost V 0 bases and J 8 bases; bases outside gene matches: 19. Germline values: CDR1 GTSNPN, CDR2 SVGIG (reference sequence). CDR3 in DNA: TGTGCCTGGAGTGTCTCTTTTGGTCGAGGGGGCTCGGGGGACACCATATATTTT. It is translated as CAWSVSFGRGGSGDTIYF.

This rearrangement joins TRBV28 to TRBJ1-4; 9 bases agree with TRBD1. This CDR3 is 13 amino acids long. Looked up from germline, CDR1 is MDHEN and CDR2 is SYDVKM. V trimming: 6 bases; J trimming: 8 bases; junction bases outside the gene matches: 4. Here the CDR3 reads CASRLQGAEKLFF. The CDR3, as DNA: TGTGCCAGCAGATTACAGGGGGCGGAAAAACTGTTTTTT.